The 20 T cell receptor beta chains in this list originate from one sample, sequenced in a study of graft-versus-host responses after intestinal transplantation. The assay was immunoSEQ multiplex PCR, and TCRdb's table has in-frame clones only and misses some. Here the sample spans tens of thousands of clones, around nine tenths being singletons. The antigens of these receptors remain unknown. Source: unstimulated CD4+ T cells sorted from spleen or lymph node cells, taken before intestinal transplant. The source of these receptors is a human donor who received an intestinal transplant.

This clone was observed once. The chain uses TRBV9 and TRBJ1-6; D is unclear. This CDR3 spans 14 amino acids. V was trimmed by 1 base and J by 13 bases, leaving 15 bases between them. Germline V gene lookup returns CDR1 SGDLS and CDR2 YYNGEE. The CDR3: CASSVNVVGPPLHF. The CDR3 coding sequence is TGTGCCAGCAGCGTAAATGTAGTAGGGCCGCCCCTCCACTTT.

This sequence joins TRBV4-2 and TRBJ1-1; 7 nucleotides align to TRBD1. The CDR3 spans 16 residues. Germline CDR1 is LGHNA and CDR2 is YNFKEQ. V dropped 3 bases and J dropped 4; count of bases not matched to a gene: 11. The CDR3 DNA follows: TGTGCCAGCAGCCACGCTACCGGGACAGAACTCACTGAAGCTTTCTTT. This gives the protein CASSHATGTELTEAFF.

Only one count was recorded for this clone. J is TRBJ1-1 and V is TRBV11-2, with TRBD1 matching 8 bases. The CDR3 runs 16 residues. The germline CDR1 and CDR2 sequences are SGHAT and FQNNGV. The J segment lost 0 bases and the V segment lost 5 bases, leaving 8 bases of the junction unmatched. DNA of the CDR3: TGTGCCAGCAGCCTCGACAGGGGTTTTATGAACACTGAAGCTTTCTTT. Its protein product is CASSLDRGFMNTEAFF. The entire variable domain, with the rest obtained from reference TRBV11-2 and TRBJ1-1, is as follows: EAGVAQSPRYKIIEKRQSVAFWCNPISGHATLYWYQQILGQGPKLLIQFQNNGVVDDSQLPKDRFSAERLKGVDSTLKIQPAKLEDSAVYLCASSLDRGFMNTEAFFGQGTRLTVV.

The CDR3 sequence is CATSLRTGRGQPQHF. The CDR3 bases are TGTGCCACCAGCCTTCGGACAGGGAGGGGTCAGCCCCAGCATTTT. This chain uses TRBV15 with TRBJ1-5; 8 bases are a match to TRBD1. V dropped 5 bases and J dropped 6; count of bases not matched to a gene: 9. Germline V gene sequence: CDR1 LNHNV, CDR2 YYDKDF (reference sequence). There are 15 residues in the CDR3.

CDR3 in DNA: TGTGCCAGCAGCTTAGTGGACCGGACGGAGCAGTACTTC. Residues: CASSLVDRTEQYF. The chain uses TRBV11-2 and TRBJ2-7, with D uncertain. The germline V gene encodes CDR1 SGHAT and CDR2 FQNNGV. CDR3 length: 13 amino acids. The V end lost 1 base, the J end lost 7 bases, and 11 bases lay between the germline ends.

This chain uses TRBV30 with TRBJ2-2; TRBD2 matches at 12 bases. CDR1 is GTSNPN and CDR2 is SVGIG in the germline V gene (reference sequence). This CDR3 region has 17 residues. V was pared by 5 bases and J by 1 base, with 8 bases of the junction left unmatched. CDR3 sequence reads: CAWSRGLAGLNTGELFF. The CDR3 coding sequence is TGTGCCTGGTCCCGGGGACTAGCGGGCTTGAACACCGGGGAGCTGTTTTTT. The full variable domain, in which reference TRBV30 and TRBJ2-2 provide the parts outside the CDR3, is SQTIHQWPATLVQPVGSPLSLECTVEGTSNPNLYWYRQAAGRGLQLLFYSVGIGQISSEVPQNLSASRPQDRQFILSSKKLLLSDSGFYLCAWSRGLAGLNTGELFFGEGSRLTVL.

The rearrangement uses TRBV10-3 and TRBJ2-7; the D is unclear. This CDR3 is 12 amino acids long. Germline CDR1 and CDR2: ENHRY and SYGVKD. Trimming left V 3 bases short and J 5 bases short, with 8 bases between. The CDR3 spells CAISDSGNEQYF. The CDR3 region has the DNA TGTGCCATCAGTGACTCAGGTAACGAGCAGTACTTC.

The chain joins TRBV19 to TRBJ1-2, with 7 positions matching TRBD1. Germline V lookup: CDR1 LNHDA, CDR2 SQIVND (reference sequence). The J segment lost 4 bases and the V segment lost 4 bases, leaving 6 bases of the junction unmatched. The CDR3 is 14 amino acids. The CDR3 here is CASSTWDSLYGYTF. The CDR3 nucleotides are TGTGCCAGTAGTACCTGGGACAGCCTCTATGGCTACACCTTC.

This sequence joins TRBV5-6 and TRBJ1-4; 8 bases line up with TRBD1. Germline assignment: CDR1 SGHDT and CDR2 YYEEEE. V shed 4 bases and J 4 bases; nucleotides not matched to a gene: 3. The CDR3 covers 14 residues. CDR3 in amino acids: CASSEDRDNEKLFF. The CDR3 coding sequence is TGTGCCAGCAGCGAGGACAGGGATAATGAAAAACTGTTTTTT.

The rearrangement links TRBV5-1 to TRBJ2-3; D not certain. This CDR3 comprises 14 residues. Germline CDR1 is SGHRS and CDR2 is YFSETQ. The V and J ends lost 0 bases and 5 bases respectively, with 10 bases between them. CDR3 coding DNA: TGCGCCAGCAGCTTGGAGGTGGGCGGAGATACGCAGTATTTT. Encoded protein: CASSLEVGGDTQYF.

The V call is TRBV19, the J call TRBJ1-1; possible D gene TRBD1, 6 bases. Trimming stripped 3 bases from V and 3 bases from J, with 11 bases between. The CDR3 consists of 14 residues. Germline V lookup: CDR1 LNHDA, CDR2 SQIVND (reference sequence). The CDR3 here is CASSIRGEYTEAFF. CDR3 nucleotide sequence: TGTGCCAGTAGTATCAGGGGAGAGTACACTGAAGCTTTCTTT.

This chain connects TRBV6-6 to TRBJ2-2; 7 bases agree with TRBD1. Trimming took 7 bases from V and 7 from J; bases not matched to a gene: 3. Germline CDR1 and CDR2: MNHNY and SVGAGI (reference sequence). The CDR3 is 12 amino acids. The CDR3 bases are TGTGCCAGCACCCAGGGGGTCGGGGAGCTGTTTTTT. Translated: CASTQGVGELFF.

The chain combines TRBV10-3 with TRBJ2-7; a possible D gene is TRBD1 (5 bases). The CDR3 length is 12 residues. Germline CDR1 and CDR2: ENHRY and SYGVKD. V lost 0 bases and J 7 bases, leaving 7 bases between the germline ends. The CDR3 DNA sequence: TGTGCCATCAGTGAGTCAGACAGAGAGCAGTACTTC. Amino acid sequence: CAISESDREQYF.

The CDR3 here is CATSRGQGAGETQYF. The CDR3 nucleotides are TGTGCCACCAGCAGGGGACAGGGGGCGGGGGAGACCCAGTACTTC. This chain links TRBV15 with TRBJ2-5, with TRBD1 identical over 12 bases. V gave up 3 bases and J gave up 5 bases; unmatched junction bases: 4. Germline-derived CDR1 and CDR2 are LNHNV and YYDKDF (reference sequence). There are 15 residues in the CDR3.

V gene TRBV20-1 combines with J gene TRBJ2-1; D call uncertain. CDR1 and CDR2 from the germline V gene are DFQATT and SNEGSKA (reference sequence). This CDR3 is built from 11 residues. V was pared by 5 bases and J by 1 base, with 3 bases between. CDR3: CSAGSYNEQFF. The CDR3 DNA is TGCAGTGCTGGGTCCTACAATGAGCAGTTCTTC.

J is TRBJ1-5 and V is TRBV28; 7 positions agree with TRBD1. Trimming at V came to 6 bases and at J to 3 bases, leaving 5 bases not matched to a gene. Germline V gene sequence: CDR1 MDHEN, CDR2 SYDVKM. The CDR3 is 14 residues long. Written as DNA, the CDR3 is TGTGCCAGCAGGGGGGGACAGAACAATCAGCCCCAGCATTTT. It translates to CASRGGQNNQPQHF.

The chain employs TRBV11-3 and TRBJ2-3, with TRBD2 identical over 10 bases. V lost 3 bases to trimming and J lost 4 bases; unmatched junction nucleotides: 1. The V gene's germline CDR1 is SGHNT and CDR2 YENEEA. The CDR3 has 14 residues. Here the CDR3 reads CASSFTSGADTQYF. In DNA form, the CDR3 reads TGTGCCAGCAGCTTTACTAGCGGGGCAGATACGCAGTATTTT.

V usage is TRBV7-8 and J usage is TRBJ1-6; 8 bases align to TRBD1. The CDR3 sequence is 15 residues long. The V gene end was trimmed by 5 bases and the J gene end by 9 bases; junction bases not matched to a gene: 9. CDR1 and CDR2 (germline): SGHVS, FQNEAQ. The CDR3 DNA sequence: TGTGCCAGCAGCGCAGTGGACAGGGTCATTTCACCCCTCCACTTT. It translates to CASSAVDRVISPLHF.

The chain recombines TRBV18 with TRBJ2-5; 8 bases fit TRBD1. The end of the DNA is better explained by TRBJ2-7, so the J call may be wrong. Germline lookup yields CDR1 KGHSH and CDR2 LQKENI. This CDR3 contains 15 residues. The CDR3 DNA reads TGTGCCAGCTCAGGACAGGGTGGCTTGCCCTACGAGCAGTACTTC. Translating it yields CASSGQGGLPYEQYF.

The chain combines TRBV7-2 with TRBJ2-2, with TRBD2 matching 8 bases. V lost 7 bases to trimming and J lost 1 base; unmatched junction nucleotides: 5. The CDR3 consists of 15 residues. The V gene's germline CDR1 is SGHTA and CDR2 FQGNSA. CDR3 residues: CASISSGLNTGELFF. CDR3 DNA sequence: TGTGCCAGCATCTCTAGCGGGTTGAACACCGGGGAGCTGTTTTTT.